This T cell receptor beta chain was identified during a study of beta chain features in type 1 diabetes. Study conclusions and caveats: PCR may have favored shorter templates equally in patients and controls. More deletions and fewer insertions at VDJ junctions were seen in type 1 diabetes patients. Patients' naive, central memory and Treg TCRB repertoires seemed closer to one another than those of healthy donors. A moderate, significant TCRB CDR3 shortening appeared in type 1 diabetes across four CD4+ subsets.

This clone turned up a few times. Its antigen is currently unknown. The germline gives CDR1 MNHNY, CDR2 SVGAGI (reference sequence). V lost 5 bases, J lost 2 bases, and 6 bases stayed unmatched. CDR3 length equals 14 residues. Expressed TCRB transcripts got sequenced, as all isolated RNA was reverse transcribed. The average read count of naive, central memory and regulatory T cell samples was about 3.3 million. The protocol was immunoSEQ multiplex PCR, while the TCRdb copy is restricted to in-frame clones and leaves out a portion. The table includes hundreds of thousands of clones, around 15% detected once.

The receptor comes from a man between 18 and 35 years old with type 1 diabetes. The rearrangement joins TRBV6-6 to TRBJ2-7; the match to TRBD1 covers 7 bases. The sample taken for sequencing was naive CD4+ T cells from blood. CDR3 protein: CASSKTGDPYEQYF. CDR3 nucleotide sequence: TGTGCCAGCAGTAAAACAGGGGACCCCTACGAGCAGTACTTC.